What follows are 19 T cell receptor beta chains derived from one specimen sequenced in a study of T cells in narcolepsy. Measured with immunoSEQ multiplex PCR; TCRdb has only the in-frame clones, and not every one. The sample shows roughly 35,000 clones, under 85% of them seen only once. Sequences were obtained from CD45RA- memory CD4+ T cells from PBMCs. These receptors were taken from a human donor with narcolepsy.

Written as DNA, the CDR3 is TGTGCCAGCAGCTTGACTAGCGGTAACACCGGGGAGCTGTTTTTT. Translation: CASSLTSGNTGELFF. The chain carries TRBV11-1 and TRBJ2-2; 9 bases fit TRBD2. J gave up 2 bases and V 3 bases, and 1 base lay outside the gene matches. The V gene's germline CDR1 is SGHAT and CDR2 FQDESV (reference sequence). The CDR3 has 15 amino acids.

The chain uses TRBV20-1 and TRBJ1-1, with D hard to call. In germline, CDR1 is DFQATT, CDR2 SNEGSKA (reference sequence). CDR3 length: 11 amino acids. The CDR3 reads CSLPDGDRAFF. The CDR3 DNA reads TGCAGCCTTCCAGACGGGGATAGGGCTTTCTTT.

The J gene is TRBJ1-2, the V gene TRBV28, with 9 nucleotides matching TRBD1. The CDR3 has 14 residues. V was pared by 6 bases and J by 4 bases, with 6 bases of the junction left unmatched. Looked up from germline, CDR1 is MDHEN and CDR2 is SYDVKM. As DNA, the CDR3 is TGTGCCAGCAGCAACCGGGACAGGGTCTATGGCTACACCTTC. Translation gives CASSNRDRVYGYTF.

The chain is built from TRBV9 and TRBJ2-5; TRBD1 aligns across 8 bases. The J call may be in error: the DNA end matches TRBJ2-7 better. The CDR3 length is 15 residues. Germline assignment: CDR1 SGDLS and CDR2 YYNGEE. CDR3 sequence reads: CASSVLGQGWYEQYF. The DNA of the CDR3 is TGTGCCAGCAGCGTACTTGGACAGGGTTGGTACGAGCAGTACTTC.

The rearrangement uses TRBV14 and TRBJ1-1, with D maybe TRBD1 (6 bases). V was shortened by 3 bases and J by 6 bases, with 14 bases between the two germline ends. There are 14 residues in the CDR3. The germline gives CDR1 SGHDN, CDR2 FVKESK. CDR3 protein: CASSHNRAVAEAFF. CDR3 sequence (DNA): TGTGCCAGCAGCCATAACAGGGCGGTAGCTGAAGCTTTCTTT.

The genes are TRBV7-2 and TRBJ1-2; D is uncertain. CDR1 and CDR2 (germline): SGHTA, FQGNSA. This CDR3 spans 13 amino acids. The V and J ends lost 5 bases and 1 base respectively, with 8 bases between them. CDR3 in amino acids: CASSLGINYGYTF. Here the CDR3 DNA reads TGTGCCAGCAGCCTGGGGATTAACTATGGCTACACCTTC.

The chain uses TRBV19 and TRBJ1-5; 7 bases agree with TRBD1. Germline V gene lookup returns CDR1 LNHDA and CDR2 SQIVND (reference sequence). The length of the CDR3 is 15 residues. V trimming: 3 bases; J trimming: 5 bases; junction bases outside the gene matches: 7. CDR3 nucleotide sequence: TGTGCCAGTAGTATGGGCAGGGGGTTCGATCAGCCCCAGCATTTT. Residues: CASSMGRGFDQPQHF.

V is TRBV12-5 and J is TRBJ1-2; tentatively, D is TRBD1 (6 bases). The germline V and J ends were trimmed by 2 bases and 4 bases, with 14 bases remaining between them. CDR3 length: 15 residues. Germline assignment: CDR1 LGHNT and CDR2 FRNRAP. This CDR3 is CASGLYRQAGYGYTF. CDR3 in DNA: TGTGCTAGTGGTTTGTACAGACAGGCGGGCTATGGCTACACCTTC.

The CDR3 loop is CASRPGGRSSNQPQHF. In DNA, the CDR3 is TGTGCCAGCAGGCCCGGCGGACGGAGTAGCAATCAGCCCCAGCATTTT. The J gene is TRBJ1-5, the V gene TRBV27; D not certain. Trimming shortened V by 6 bases and J by 0 bases, and 15 bases separated the two germline ends. The CDR3 has 16 amino acids. From germline, CDR1 is MNHEY and CDR2 SMNVEV (reference sequence).

The chain links TRBV5-6 to TRBJ2-1; 14 nucleotides agree with TRBD2. Germline trimming cut 4 bases from V and 10 bases from J; bases unmatched to any gene: 16. Germline CDR1 reads SGHDT; CDR2 reads YYEEEE. CDR3 length: 18 residues. The CDR3 is CASSTLTSGGARVDEQFF. In DNA form, the CDR3 reads TGTGCCAGCAGCACCTTGACTAGCGGGGGGGCCAGAGTTGACGAGCAGTTCTTC.

J is TRBJ2-2 and V is TRBV7-3, with 7 nucleotides matching TRBD1. CDR3 length: 15 residues. Per germline, CDR1 SGHTA and CDR2 FQGTGA. V trimming: 5 bases; J trimming: 7 bases; junction bases outside the gene matches: 10. CDR3: CASSQDRGRDGELFF. CDR3 DNA sequence: TGTGCCAGCAGCCAAGATAGGGGGCGCGACGGGGAGCTGTTTTTT.

V is TRBV28 and J is TRBJ1-3; D not resolved. V lost 7 bases, J lost 0 bases, and 13 bases lay in between. Germline CDR1 reads MDHEN; CDR2 reads SYDVKM. The CDR3 has 15 amino acids. In DNA form, the CDR3 reads TGTGCCAGCAAGGGCAGTGTTAGCTCTGGAAACACCATATATTTT. Translating it yields CASKGSVSSGNTIYF.

This clone occurred once. The J gene is TRBJ1-5, the V gene TRBV28; 7 bases agree with TRBD1. CDR3 length: 17 residues. Per the germline V gene, CDR1 is MDHEN and CDR2 is SYDVKM. The V and J ends lost 6 bases and 5 bases, in that order; junction bases with no gene match: 16. The CDR3: CASRPVTRGLVDQPQHF. The CDR3 DNA follows: TGTGCCAGCAGGCCCGTTACGAGGGGGCTGGTGGATCAGCCCCAGCATTTT.

The chain links TRBV27 to TRBJ1-2; possible D gene TRBD1, 5 bases. The CDR3 contains 15 residues. Trimming took 4 bases from V and 1 from J, leaving 13 bases between them. Germline V CDR1 and CDR2: MNHEY, SMNVEV (reference sequence). DNA of the CDR3: TGTGCCAGCAGTTCCCTGACAGTCCGTAACTATGGCTACACCTTC. As protein: CASSSLTVRNYGYTF.

DNA for the CDR3: TGTGCCAGTAGTATCGATTGGCGGGCGAACTATGGCTACACCTTC. This translates into CASSIDWRANYGYTF. The chain carries TRBV19 and TRBJ1-2; D is undetermined. Germline values: CDR1 LNHDA, CDR2 SQIVND (reference sequence). V was pared by 3 bases and J by 2 bases, with 13 bases between. CDR3 length: 15 amino acids.

This chain joins TRBV19 and TRBJ1-6; D gene unclear. Trimming left V 7 bases short and J 0 bases short, with 16 bases between. The germline CDR1 and CDR2 sequences are LNHDA and SQIVND (reference sequence). This CDR3 has 17 amino acids. The CDR3 sequence: CASNQGFKSSYNSPLHF. Written as DNA, the CDR3 is TGTGCCAGTAACCAAGGGTTTAAGAGCTCCTATAATTCACCCCTCCACTTT.

The chain combines TRBV28 with TRBJ1-2; D is undetermined. Deletions cut 5 bases from V and 7 bases from J, with 17 bases between. Germline V gives CDR1 MDHEN, CDR2 SYDVKM. The length of the CDR3 is 14 residues. This CDR3 reads CASSAGSPILGYTF. The CDR3 DNA is TGTGCCAGCAGTGCTGGGTCCCCCATTCTTGGCTACACCTTC.

The chain has TRBV27 and TRBJ2-7; 7 bases map to TRBD1. The germline V gene has CDR1 MNHEY and CDR2 SMNVEV (reference sequence). The CDR3 is made up of 15 amino acids. V gave up 3 bases and J gave up 1 base; unmatched junction bases: 6. Written as DNA, the CDR3 is TGTGCCAGCAGTTTTTCCGGGACAGCTTCCTACGAGCAGTACTTC. Its protein is CASSFSGTASYEQYF.

V and J are TRBV6-5 and TRBJ1-4; D gene unclear. Per germline, CDR1 MNHEY and CDR2 SVGAGI. The CDR3 contains 15 residues. V lost 6 bases, J lost 3 bases, and 14 bases lay in between. The CDR3 DNA sequence: TGTGCCAGCAGATACGCCGGTGGGGCTAATGAAAAACTGTTTTTT. Its translation: CASRYAGGANEKLFF.